These T cell receptor beta chains were read from a single sample in a study of T cells after yellow fever vaccination. TCRdb reprocessed the 5' RACE reads via MiXCR and lists one record per CDR3 protein. Seen here are 310,000 or so distinct CDR3 sequences, approximately 3.8% observed once, and the top ten hold roughly a quarter. The specimen comprised PBMCs, sampled on the day of the yellow fever booster vaccination. Every receptor here comes from a man younger than 30 who received the YFV17D yellow fever vaccine. Both conserved end residues are part of each CDR3. D genes are given only for firm matches. A clone size is listed for some rows: how often the clone was seen (once, few, many), or a class if it is expanded.

v_gene: TRBV29-1
j_gene: TRBJ1-4
d_gene: .
abundance: .
CDR3aa: CSGVRGGNEKLFF
CDR3nt: TGCAGCGGTGTGCGGGGCGGGAATGAAAAACTGTTTTTT

v_gene: TRBV6-5
j_gene: TRBJ1-3
d_gene: .
abundance: few
CDR3aa: CASSQTFHSGNTIYF
CDR3nt: TGTGCCAGCAGTCAGACTTTCCACTCTGGAAACACCATATATTTT

v_gene: TRBV7-2
j_gene: TRBJ1-5
d_gene: TRBD1
abundance: many
CDR3aa: CASSPATGSNQPQHF
CDR3nt: TGTGCCAGCAGCCCCGCGACAGGGAGCAATCAGCCCCAGCATTTT

v_gene: TRBV7-2
j_gene: TRBJ2-3
d_gene: TRBD2
abundance: many
CDR3aa: CASSPNGGGVADTQYF
CDR3nt: TGTGCCAGCAGCCCGAACGGCGGGGGGGTAGCAGATACGCAGTATTTT

v_gene: TRBV15
j_gene: TRBJ1-1
d_gene: .
abundance: many
CDR3aa: CATSDPTEGNTEAFF
CDR3nt: TGTGCCACCAGCGACCCTACCGAGGGAAACACTGAAGCTTTCTTT

v_gene: TRBV4-3
j_gene: TRBJ2-1
d_gene: TRBD2
abundance: many
CDR3aa: CASSLAGGRDEQFF
CDR3nt: TGCGCCAGCAGCCTAGCGGGGGGGCGTGATGAGCAGTTCTTC

v_gene: TRBV7-2
j_gene: TRBJ2-6
d_gene: .
abundance: many
CDR3aa: CASSLVAISGANVLTF
CDR3nt: TGTGCCAGCAGCTTAGTGGCCATCTCTGGGGCCAACGTCCTGACTTTC

v_gene: TRBV12-3/TRBV12-4
j_gene: TRBJ1-2
d_gene: .
abundance: .
CDR3aa: CASSSVEGQGYTF
CDR3nt: TGTGCCAGCAGTTCTGTGGAGGGGCAAGGCTACACCTTC

v_gene: TRBV9
j_gene: TRBJ2-5
d_gene: TRBD1
abundance: many
CDR3aa: CASSVEGGGETQYF
CDR3nt: TGTGCCAGCAGCGTGGAAGGGGGCGGCGAGACCCAGTACTTC

v_gene: TRBV5-1
j_gene: TRBJ2-7
d_gene: TRBD2
abundance: .
CDR3aa: CASSLSGESSEQYF
CDR3nt: TGCGCCAGCAGCTTGAGCGGGGAATCGTCCGAGCAGTACTTC